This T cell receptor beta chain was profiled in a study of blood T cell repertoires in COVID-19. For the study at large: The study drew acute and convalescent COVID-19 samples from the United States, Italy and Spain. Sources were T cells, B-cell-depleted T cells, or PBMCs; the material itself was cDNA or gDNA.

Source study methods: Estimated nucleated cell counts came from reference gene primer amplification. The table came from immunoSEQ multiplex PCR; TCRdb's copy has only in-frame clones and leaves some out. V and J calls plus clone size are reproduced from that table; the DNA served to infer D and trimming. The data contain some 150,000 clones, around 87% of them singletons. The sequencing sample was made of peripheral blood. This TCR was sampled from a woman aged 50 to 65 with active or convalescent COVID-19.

Here the CDR3 DNA reads TGTGCCAGCTCACCACCGAGGACGGACTACACTGAAGCTTTCTTT. It codes for CASSPPRTDYTEAFF. The chain couples TRBV18 to TRBJ1-1, with unresolved D. Trimming removed 0 bases from V and 3 bases from J, with 11 bases in between. This CDR3 spans 15 amino acids. Germline CDR1 reads KGHSH; CDR2 reads LQKENI.